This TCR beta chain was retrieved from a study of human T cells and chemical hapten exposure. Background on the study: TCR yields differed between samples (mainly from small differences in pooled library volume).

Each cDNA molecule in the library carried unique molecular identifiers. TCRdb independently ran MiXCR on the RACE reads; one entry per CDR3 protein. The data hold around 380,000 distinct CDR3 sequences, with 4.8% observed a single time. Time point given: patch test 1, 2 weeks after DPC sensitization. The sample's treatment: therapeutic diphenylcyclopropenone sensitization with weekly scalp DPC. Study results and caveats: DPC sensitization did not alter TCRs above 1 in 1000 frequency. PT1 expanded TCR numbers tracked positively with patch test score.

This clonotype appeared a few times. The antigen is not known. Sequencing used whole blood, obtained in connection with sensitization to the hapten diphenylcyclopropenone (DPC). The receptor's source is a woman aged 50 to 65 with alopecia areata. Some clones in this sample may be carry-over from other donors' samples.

The CDR3 spells CASSAGGREASAKGETQYF. The CDR3, as DNA: TGTGCCAGCAGCGCGGGGGGAAGGGAGGCTAGCGCGAAAGGCGAGACCCAGTACTTC. The V call is TRBV9, the J call TRBJ2-5, with 7 bases aligning to TRBD2. The V gene end was trimmed by 3 bases and the J gene end by 5 bases; junction bases not matched to a gene: 22. This CDR3 comprises 19 residues. The germline V gene has CDR1 SGDLS and CDR2 YYNGEE.